This T cell receptor (beta chain) came from a study of cytomegalovirus exposure and HLA in healthy donors. General study findings and limits: Cytomegalovirus-associated status was assigned to approximately 160 TCR beta chains. HLA alleles were associated with some 17,000 TCR beta sequences in a later analysis at 0.05 false discovery rate. CMV serostatus alone was available as immune exposure information. Earlier analysis looked at TCR beta V segments, and most were productive about 90% or about 30% of the time.

This CDR3 spans 13 amino acids. The V and J ends lost 3 bases and 6 bases respectively, with 12 bases between them. Germline CDR1 and CDR2: SGHAT and FQNNGV. Primers for the PCR totalled 60 Vbeta and 13 Jbeta. TCRdb's table, derived via immunoSEQ multiplex PCR, lists solely in-frame clones and lacks some. The sample yields 150,000 or so clones, 60% to 75% seen once. As for this clone: Its target is unknown.

This receptor was taken from a man aged 18-30 years in good health and CMV-seronegative. The chain carries TRBV11-2 and TRBJ2-7; D remains unclear. Sequenced: PBMCs. The CDR3 nucleotides read TGTGCCAGCAGCTTTAGACTCGTTTCCGAGCAGTACTTC. It translates to CASSFRLVSEQYF.